Listed below are T cell receptor beta chains from one sample, sequenced in a study of T cells after posttransplantation cyclophosphamide. Measured with immunoSEQ multiplex PCR; TCRdb has only the in-frame clones, and not every one. Of more than 20,000 clones listed, roughly 90% are singletons. The sequenced sample was PBMCs, obtained after an allogeneic stem cell transplant with a calcineurin inhibitor and methotrexate. These receptors all stem from a female patient in her forties or fifties who received an allogeneic stem cell transplant from an unrelated donor, was CMV-positive, and had chronic GVHD only. Some T cells may originate from the graft donor. The CDR3 runs from the conserved cysteine through the conserved F or W. Each record gives: V gene, CDR3 length, clone size, D gene, J gene, CDR3 protein, CDR3 DNA. A D gene is named only where the DNA matches it firmly. The size of a clone is reported for some rows only, either as once, few or many, or as a class for expanded clones.

V gene: TRBV28
CDR3 length: 15
clone size: .
D gene: .
J gene: TRBJ2-7
CDR3 protein: CASRFRDSQTYEQYF
CDR3 DNA: TGTGCCAGCAGGTTCCGGGACTCACAAACCTACGAGCAGTACTTC

V gene: TRBV29-1
CDR3 length: 14
clone size: .
D gene: .
J gene: TRBJ1-1
CDR3 protein: CSVARAEVETEAFF
CDR3 DNA: TGCAGCGTTGCCCGAGCCGAGGTGGAGACTGAAGCTTTCTTT

V gene: TRBV9
CDR3 length: 15
clone size: .
D gene: .
J gene: TRBJ1-5
CDR3 protein: CASSVGAGANQPQHF
CDR3 DNA: TGTGCCAGCAGCGTAGGGGCAGGGGCCAATCAGCCCCAGCATTTT

V gene: TRBV4-3
CDR3 length: 16
clone size: few
D gene: .
J gene: TRBJ2-3
CDR3 protein: CASSQEIAVEGDTQYF
CDR3 DNA: TGCGCCAGCAGCCAAGAAATAGCGGTGGAGGGAGATACGCAGTATTTT

V gene: TRBV10-3
CDR3 length: 16
clone size: .
D gene: .
J gene: TRBJ1-2
CDR3 protein: CAISPRMTDNNYGYTF
CDR3 DNA: TGTGCCATCAGCCCGAGGATGACAGATAATAACTATGGCTACACCTTC

V gene: TRBV5-6
CDR3 length: 15
clone size: .
D gene: .
J gene: TRBJ2-4
CDR3 protein: CASSSTGEAKNIQYF
CDR3 DNA: TGTGCCAGCAGCTCGACGGGGGAGGCCAAAAACATTCAGTACTTC

V gene: TRBV28
CDR3 length: 13
clone size: .
D gene: TRBD1
J gene: TRBJ2-7
CDR3 protein: CASRDRSSYEQYF
CDR3 DNA: TGTGCCAGCCGGGACAGAAGCTCCTACGAGCAGTACTTC

V gene: TRBV29-1
CDR3 length: 12
clone size: .
D gene: .
J gene: TRBJ2-3
CDR3 protein: CSVEANTDTQYF
CDR3 DNA: TGCAGCGTTGAAGCCAACACAGATACGCAGTATTTT

V gene: TRBV29-1
CDR3 length: 15
clone size: .
D gene: TRBD1
J gene: TRBJ2-5
CDR3 protein: CSAIGTGGGQETQYF
CDR3 DNA: TGCAGCGCAATAGGGACAGGGGGAGGCCAAGAGACCCAGTACTTC

V gene: TRBV6-5
CDR3 length: 13
clone size: .
D gene: .
J gene: TRBJ1-1
CDR3 protein: CASSYSGTTQAFF
CDR3 DNA: TGTGCCAGCAGTTACTCGGGGACAACTCAAGCTTTCTTT

V gene: TRBV7-9
CDR3 length: 16
clone size: .
D gene: TRBD1
J gene: TRBJ1-4
CDR3 protein: CASSSLTGTGGSKLFF
CDR3 DNA: TGTGCCAGCAGCTCCCTGACCGGGACAGGGGGGAGCAAACTGTTTTTT